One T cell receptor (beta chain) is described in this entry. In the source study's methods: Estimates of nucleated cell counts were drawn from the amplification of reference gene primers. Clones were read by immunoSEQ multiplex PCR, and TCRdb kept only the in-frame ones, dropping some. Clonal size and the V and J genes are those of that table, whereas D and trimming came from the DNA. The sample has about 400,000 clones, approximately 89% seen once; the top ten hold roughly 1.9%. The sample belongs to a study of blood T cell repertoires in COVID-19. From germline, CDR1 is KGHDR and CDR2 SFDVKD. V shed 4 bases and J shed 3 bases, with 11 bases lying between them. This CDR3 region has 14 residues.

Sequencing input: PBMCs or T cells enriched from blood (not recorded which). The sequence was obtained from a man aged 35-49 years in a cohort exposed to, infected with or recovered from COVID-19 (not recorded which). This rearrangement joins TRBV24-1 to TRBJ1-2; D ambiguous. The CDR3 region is CATSEPWRDYGYTF. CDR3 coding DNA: TGTGCCACCAGTGAACCGTGGAGAGACTATGGCTACACCTTC.